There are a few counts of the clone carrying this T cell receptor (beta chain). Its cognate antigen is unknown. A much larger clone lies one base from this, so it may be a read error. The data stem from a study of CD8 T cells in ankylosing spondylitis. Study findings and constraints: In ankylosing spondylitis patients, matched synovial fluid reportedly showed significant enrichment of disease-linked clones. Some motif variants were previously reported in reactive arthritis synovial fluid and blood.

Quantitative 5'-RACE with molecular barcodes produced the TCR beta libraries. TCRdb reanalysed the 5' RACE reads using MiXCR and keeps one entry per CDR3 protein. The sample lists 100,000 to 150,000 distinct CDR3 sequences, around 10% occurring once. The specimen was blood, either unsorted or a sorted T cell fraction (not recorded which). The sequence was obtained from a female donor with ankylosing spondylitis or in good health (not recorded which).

The CDR3 nucleotides are TGCGCCAGCAGCGCCGGGACAGGGAGTAATCAGCCCCACCATTTT. Translation gives CASSAGTGSNQPHHF. The V call is TRBV5-1, the J call TRBJ1-5; 9 bases fit TRBD1. Germline values: CDR1 SGHRS, CDR2 YFSETQ. There are 15 residues in the CDR3.